The 2 T cell receptor beta chains reported below all come from one sample, sequenced in a study of control samples from healthy donors and cancer patients (dated by TCRdb to 2020 to 2021). The library relied on the immunoSEQ multiplex PCR assay. Here the immuneACCESS table is served through TCRdb, limited to in-frame sequences with V and J called. Missing clones are a known gap in these copies; in checked studies unresolved V genes cover under half, and the rest lacks a known reason. Recorded for this sample are about 86,000 clones; approximately 91% of them occurred a single time. Less than 10% of the sample is held by the ten biggest clonotypes. Input material: PBMCs. All receptors come from a woman between 50 and 59 years old with colorectal cancer.

The count of this clone is one. The J gene is TRBJ1-6, the V gene TRBV27; D not resolved. V dropped 8 bases and J dropped 0 bases, with 20 bases sitting between them. The CDR3 runs 18 residues. Per the germline V gene, CDR1 is MNHEY and CDR2 is SMNVEV (reference sequence). The CDR3 bases are TGTGCCAGCGGCCGACGGGTCGTCAAGAGCTCCTATAATTCACCCCTCCACTTT. Translation: CASGRRVVKSSYNSPLHF.

The chain uses TRBV19 and TRBJ1-4, with TRBD1 as a possible D gene (6 bases). Germline V lookup: CDR1 LNHDA, CDR2 SQIVND (reference sequence). The CDR3 has 15 amino acids. The V end was cut by 3 bases, the J end by 6 bases, with 14 bases between. CDR3: CASSIVGTTDEKLFF. The DNA for the CDR3 is TGTGCCAGTAGTATCGTGGGGACAACCGATGAAAAACTGTTTTTT.